This TCR beta chain was recorded in a study of shared clonotypes between healthy human individuals. General observations from the study: Naive CD4 clonotypes were shared across a few donors at roughly 5%. It was only blood that was sampled, and tissue repertoires likely differ. The rarefaction results pointed to incomplete sorted-subset sequencing despite large depth.

Genomic DNA (from each subset) was split evenly across several immunoSEQ plates. Data came from immunoSEQ multiplex PCR; TCRdb stores just in-frame clones and leaves some out. The sample lists over a million clones, around three quarters occurring once. The CDR3 runs 15 residues. V gave up 0 bases and J gave up 0 bases, with 7 bases separating them. Looked up from germline, CDR1 is SGDLS and CDR2 is YYNGEE. As concerns this clone: Its specificity is not known.

The chain links TRBV9 to TRBJ2-1; unclear D gene. The sequencing input was memory CD4+ T cells from PBMCs. Subset in this sample: CD45RA-negative fraction. The receptor comes from a young man in good health. Some clones in this sample may be carry-over from other donors' samples. The CDR3 loop is CASSVVAASYNEQFF. The CDR3 region has the DNA TGTGCCAGCAGCGTAGTCGCAGCCTCCTACAATGAGCAGTTCTTC.